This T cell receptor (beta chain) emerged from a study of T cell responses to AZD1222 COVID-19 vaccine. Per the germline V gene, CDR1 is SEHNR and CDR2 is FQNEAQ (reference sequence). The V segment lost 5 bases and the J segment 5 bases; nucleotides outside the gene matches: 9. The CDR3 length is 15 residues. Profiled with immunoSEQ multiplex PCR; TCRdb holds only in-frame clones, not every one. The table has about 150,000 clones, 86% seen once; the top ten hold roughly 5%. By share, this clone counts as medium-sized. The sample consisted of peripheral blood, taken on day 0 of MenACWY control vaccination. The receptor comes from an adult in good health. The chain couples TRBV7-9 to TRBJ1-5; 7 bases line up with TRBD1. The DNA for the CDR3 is TGTGCCAGCAGCGAGACAGGGTCTGGAGATCAGCCCCAGCATTTT. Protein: CASSETGSGDQPQHF.